This T cell receptor beta chain comes out of a study of cytomegalovirus exposure and HLA in healthy donors. PCR involved 60 Vbeta and 13 Jbeta primers. TCRdb keeps only in-frame clones here, not all; method: immunoSEQ multiplex PCR. The data show 190,000 or so clones, with 75% to 85% seen just once and under 0.8% held by the top ten. The CDR3 loop spans 15 amino acids. Germline V gene data show CDR1 as SGDLS and CDR2 as YYNGEE. V was pared by 3 bases and J by 6 bases, with 5 bases of the junction left unmatched. Only a few counts were recorded for this clone. The V call is TRBV9, the J call TRBJ1-4, with 10 bases identical to TRBD1. The sequenced material came from PBMCs. The source of this sequence is a boy aged 10-17 years in good health and CMV-seronegative. In DNA form, the CDR3 reads TGTGCCAGCAGCGGATCCGGGACAGGGGATGAAAAACTGTTTTTT. Translation gives CASSGSGTGDEKLFF.